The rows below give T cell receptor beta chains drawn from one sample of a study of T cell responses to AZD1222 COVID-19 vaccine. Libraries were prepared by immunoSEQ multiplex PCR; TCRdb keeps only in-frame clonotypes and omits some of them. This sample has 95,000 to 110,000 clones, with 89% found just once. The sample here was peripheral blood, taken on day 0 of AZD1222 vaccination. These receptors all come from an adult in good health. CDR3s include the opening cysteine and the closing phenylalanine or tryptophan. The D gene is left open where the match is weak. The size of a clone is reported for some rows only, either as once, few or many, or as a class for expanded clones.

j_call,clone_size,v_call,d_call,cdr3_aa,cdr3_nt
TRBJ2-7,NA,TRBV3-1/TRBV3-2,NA,CASSQEGPRAYEQYF,TGTGCCAGCAGCCAAGAGGGGCCGCGCGCCTACGAGCAGTACTTC
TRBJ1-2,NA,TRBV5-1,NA,CASKWLGGSPNYGYTF,TGCGCCAGCAAATGGTTAGGGGGGTCCCCTAACTATGGCTACACCTTC
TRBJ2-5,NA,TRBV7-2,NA,CASSFSALAKGETQYF,TGTGCCAGCAGCTTCTCGGCCCTAGCTAAGGGGGAGACCCAGTACTTC
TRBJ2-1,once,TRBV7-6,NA,CASSFFGSGEQFF,TGTGCCAGCAGCTTCTTTGGGAGCGGCGAGCAGTTCTTC
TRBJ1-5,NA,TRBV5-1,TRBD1,CASSLSGQGYQPQHF,TGCGCCAGCAGCTTGTCGGGACAGGGATATCAGCCCCAGCATTTT
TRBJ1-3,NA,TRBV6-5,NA,CASSPRYRAGNTIYF,TGTGCCAGCAGTCCGAGATACAGGGCTGGAAACACCATATATTTT
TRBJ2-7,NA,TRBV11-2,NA,CASSLDYPAYEQYF,TGTGCCAGCAGCTTAGATTACCCGGCATACGAGCAGTACTTC
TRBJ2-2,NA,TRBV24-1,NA,CATSVGGDTGELFF,TGTGCCACCAGTGTCGGAGGTGACACCGGGGAGCTGTTTTTT
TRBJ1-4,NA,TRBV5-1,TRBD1,CASSRQGDDEKLFF,TGCGCCAGCAGCCGACAGGGGGACGATGAAAAACTGTTTTTT
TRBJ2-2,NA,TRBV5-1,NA,CASSLDALSAGELFF,TGCGCCAGCAGCTTGGATGCTCTGAGTGCCGGGGAGCTGTTTTTT
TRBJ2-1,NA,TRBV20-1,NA,CSASKSWRRDEQFF,TGCAGTGCTAGTAAGAGCTGGCGGAGGGATGAGCAGTTCTTC
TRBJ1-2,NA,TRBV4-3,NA,CASSPSSGGSNYGYTF,TGCGCCAGCAGCCCTTCCTCGGGGGGATCTAACTATGGCTACACCTTC
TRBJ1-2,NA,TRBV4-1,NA,CASSQDRGSNYGYTF,TGCGCCAGCAGCCAAGATAGGGGCTCTAACTATGGCTACACCTTC
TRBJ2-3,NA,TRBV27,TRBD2,CASSIGLAGVNTQYF,TGTGCCAGCAGTATCGGACTAGCGGGAGTTAATACGCAGTATTTT
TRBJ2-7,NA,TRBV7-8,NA,CASRSQRPAESYEQYF,TGTGCCAGCAGATCACAAAGACCAGCGGAATCCTACGAGCAGTACTTC
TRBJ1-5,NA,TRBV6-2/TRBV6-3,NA,CASSYSSRGDQPQHF,TGTGCCAGCAGTTACTCGAGTAGGGGGGATCAGCCCCAGCATTTT
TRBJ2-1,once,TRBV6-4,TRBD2,CASSPYLAGDGNEQFF,TGTGCCAGCAGTCCATATCTAGCGGGAGACGGGAATGAGCAGTTCTTC
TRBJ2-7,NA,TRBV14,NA,CASSQDRVYEQYF,TGTGCCAGCAGCCAAGATAGGGTTTACGAGCAGTACTTC
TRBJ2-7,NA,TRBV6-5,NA,CAGGTFAYEQYF,TGTGCCGGAGGGACGTTCGCCTACGAGCAGTACTTC
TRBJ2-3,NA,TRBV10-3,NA,CAISDSTGAADTQYF,TGTGCCATCAGTGATTCGACGGGAGCCGCAGATACGCAGTATTTT
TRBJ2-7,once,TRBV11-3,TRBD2,CASTKGTSHIWEQYF,TGTGCCAGCACCAAAGGGACTAGCCACATTTGGGAGCAGTACTTC
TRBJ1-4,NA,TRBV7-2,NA,CASSLQGSNEKLFF,TGTGCCAGCAGCTTACAGGGGAGTAATGAAAAACTGTTTTTT
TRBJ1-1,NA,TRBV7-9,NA,CASSLVGQGGAFF,TGTGCCAGCAGCTTAGTGGGCCAGGGTGGAGCTTTCTTT
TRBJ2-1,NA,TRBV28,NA,CASSSDRDNEQFF,TGTGCCAGCAGTTCGGACCGCGACAATGAGCAGTTCTTC
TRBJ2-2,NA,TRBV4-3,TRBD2,CASSQNSGVNTGELFF,TGCGCCAGCAGCCAAAATAGCGGGGTGAACACCGGGGAGCTGTTTTTT
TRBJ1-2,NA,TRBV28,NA,CASSFQSSSWTSGEGYTF,TGTGCCAGCAGTTTTCAATCCTCCTCCTGGACAAGCGGGGAAGGCTACACCTTC
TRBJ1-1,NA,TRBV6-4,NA,CASREDMNTEAFF,TGTGCCAGCAGGGAGGACATGAACACTGAAGCTTTCTTT
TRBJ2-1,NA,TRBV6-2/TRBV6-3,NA,CASSLPSSYNEQFF,TGTGCCAGCAGTTTACCTAGTTCCTACAATGAGCAGTTCTTC
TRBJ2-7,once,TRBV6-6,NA,CASSYRGSSYEQYF,TGTGCCAGCAGTTACAGGGGGAGCTCCTACGAGCAGTACTTC
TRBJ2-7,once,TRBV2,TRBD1,CASRGQGSEQYF,TGTGCCAGCAGAGGACAGGGTTCCGAGCAGTACTTC
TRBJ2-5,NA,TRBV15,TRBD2,CATSKGGSQETQYF,TGTGCCACCAGCAAGGGAGGGAGCCAAGAGACCCAGTACTTC
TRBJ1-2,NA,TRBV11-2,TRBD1,CASSLAQGANYGYTF,TGTGCCAGCAGCTTAGCCCAGGGGGCTAACTATGGCTACACCTTC
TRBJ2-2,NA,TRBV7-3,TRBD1,CASSLQGDTGELFF,TGTGCCAGCAGCTTACAGGGGGACACCGGGGAGCTGTTTTTT
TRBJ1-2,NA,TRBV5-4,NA,CASNWGSQGRDGYTF,TGTGCCAGCAACTGGGGGTCACAGGGACGGGATGGCTACACCTTC
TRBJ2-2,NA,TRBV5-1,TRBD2,CATTGGTGELFF,TGCGCCACCACGGGGGGGACCGGGGAGCTGTTTTTT
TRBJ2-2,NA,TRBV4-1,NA,CASSQDLIRVNTGELFF,TGCGCCAGCAGCCAAGATTTAATACGGGTGAACACCGGGGAGCTGTTTTTT
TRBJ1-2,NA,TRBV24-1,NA,CATSDSKDTAGMAYTF,TGTGCCACCAGTGATTCCAAGGACACCGCCGGGATGGCCTACACCTTC
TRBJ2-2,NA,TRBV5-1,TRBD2,CASSYLGGSTGELFF,TGCGCCAGCAGCTACCTCGGGGGGTCCACCGGGGAGCTGTTTTTT
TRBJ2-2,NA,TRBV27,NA,CASSSRNGPNTGELFF,TGTGCCAGCAGTTCTAGAAACGGACCGAACACCGGGGAGCTGTTTTTT
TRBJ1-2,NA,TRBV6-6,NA,CASSYLGVGGYTF,TGTGCCAGCAGTTACCTCGGGGTAGGTGGCTACACCTTC
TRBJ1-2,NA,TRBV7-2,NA,CASIRDKAGYGYTF,TGTGCCAGCATCAGAGACAAGGCGGGTTATGGCTACACCTTC
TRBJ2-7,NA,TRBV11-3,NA,CASSLDDFGGQYF,TGTGCCAGCAGCTTAGATGATTTCGGCGGGCAGTACTTC
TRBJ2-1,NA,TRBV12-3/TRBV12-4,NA,CASSLADGQKQFF,TGTGCCAGCAGTTTAGCGGACGGACAGAAGCAGTTCTTC
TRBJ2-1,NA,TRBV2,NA,CASSERGRAGINEQFF,TGTGCCAGCAGTGAAAGGGGGAGGGCCGGGATCAATGAGCAGTTCTTC
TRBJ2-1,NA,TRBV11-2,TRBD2,CASSPLAGSHEQFF,TGTGCCAGCAGCCCCTTAGCGGGTTCACATGAGCAGTTCTTC
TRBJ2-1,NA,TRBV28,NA,CASMRDEQFF,TGTGCCAGCATGCGGGATGAGCAGTTCTTC
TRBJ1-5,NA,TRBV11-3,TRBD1,CASSLGTGINQPQHF,TGTGCCAGCAGCTTAGGGACAGGGATCAATCAGCCCCAGCATTTT